This T cell receptor (beta chain) was obtained from a study of shared clonotypes between healthy human individuals. Study-wide points: Clonotype sharing among the donors was expected to vary with sequencing depth.

V was pared by 1 base and J by 8 bases, with 9 bases between. Germline values: CDR1 SGHAT, CDR2 FQNNGV. This CDR3 is 13 amino acids long. This clone was seen once. What it binds is unknown. Deep was the level used in running the assay. Some clones are missing from TCRdb's copy, which holds only in-frame ones; the method was immunoSEQ multiplex PCR. The sample yields more than 2 million clones, roughly 95% seen once. The authors divided CD4+ cells into CD45RA+ naive and CD45RA-negative memory subsets. Sequenced input: naive CD4+ T cells sorted from blood. Subset meaning: CD45RA+ positively selected. The J gene is TRBJ2-1, the V gene TRBV11-2, with D possibly matching TRBD2 (5 bases). The TCR sequence derives from a man aged 18-30 years in good health. In DNA, the CDR3 is TGTGCCAGCAGCTTAGTTGCGGGCTATGAGCAGTTCTTC. Its protein product is CASSLVAGYEQFF.